What follows are 28 T cell receptor beta chains derived from one specimen sequenced in a study of PD-1 blockade in mismatch repair-deficient tumors. Libraries were prepared by immunoSEQ multiplex PCR; TCRdb keeps only in-frame clonotypes and omits some of them. This table holds 90,000 to 130,000 clones, more than 60% found once. This sample comprised peripheral blood, obtained roughly 60 weeks after starting pembrolizumab. Receptor source: an adult with mismatch repair-deficient cancer.

The chain has TRBV9 and TRBJ2-5; 11 positions agree with TRBD2. Trimming cost V 5 bases and J 2 bases; bases outside gene matches: 8. Germline V gene lookup returns CDR1 SGDLS and CDR2 YYNGEE. The CDR3 length is 16 residues. For the CDR3, the DNA is TGTGCCAGCAGTTCCGGGACTAGCGGAGATCAAGAGACCCAGTACTTC. Translated, it gives CASSSGTSGDQETQYF.

The gene calls are TRBV11-2 and TRBJ1-3, with a tentative D call TRBD1 (5 bases). CDR1 SGHAT and CDR2 FQNNGV come from the germline V gene. The CDR3 consists of 16 residues. Trimming pared 3 bases from V and 0 bases from J, leaving 12 bases between. The CDR3 DNA follows: TGTGCCAGCAGCTTCCAGGGCCTACTCTCTGGAAACACCATATATTTT. Amino acids: CASSFQGLLSGNTIYF.

This chain links TRBV5-6 with TRBJ2-5; 8 bases are shared with TRBD2. Looked up from germline, CDR1 is SGHDT and CDR2 is YYEEEE. The CDR3 length is 14 residues. Trimming took 4 bases from V and 1 from J; bases not matched to a gene: 3. CDR3 protein: CASSALAGQETQYF. The CDR3 bases are TGTGCCAGCAGCGCCCTAGCGGGCCAAGAGACCCAGTACTTC.

The V call is TRBV5-1, the J call TRBJ2-7; D is perhaps TRBD1 (6 bases). Germline V lookup: CDR1 SGHRS, CDR2 YFSETQ. V lost 0 bases and J lost 2, with 15 bases in between. The CDR3 is 16 amino acids. DNA for the CDR3: TGCGCCAGCAGCTTGGGAAGACAGGAGACGGCCTACGAGCAGTACTTC. This sequence encodes CASSLGRQETAYEQYF.

The V gene is TRBV27, the J gene TRBJ2-7, with D possibly matching TRBD1 (6 bases). This CDR3 has 15 residues. Germline V gene data show CDR1 as MNHEY and CDR2 as SMNVEV (reference sequence). Trimming took off 4 bases at V and 2 bases at J, with 15 bases between the two ends. The CDR3: CASSYYQGKAYEQYF. The CDR3 DNA is TGTGCCAGCAGTTATTACCAGGGGAAGGCCTACGAGCAGTACTTC.

J is TRBJ2-6 and V is TRBV7-2; D might be TRBD2 (5 bases). V lost 0 bases, J lost 0 bases, and 6 bases lay in between. The CDR3 contains 16 residues. Germline values: CDR1 SGHTA, CDR2 FQGNSA. CDR3 loop: CASSLAGGSGANVLTF. The CDR3 DNA sequence: TGTGCCAGCAGCTTAGCAGGAGGCTCTGGGGCCAACGTCCTGACTTTC.

The CDR3 region is CASSFGGGWEREEAGMFNEQFF. CDR3 in DNA: TGTGCCAGCAGCTTTGGAGGAGGCTGGGAGCGGGAGGAGGCGGGTATGTTCAATGAGCAGTTCTTC. The V gene is TRBV7-8, the J gene TRBJ2-1, with TRBD2 matching over 9 bases. Germline-derived CDR1 and CDR2 are SGHVS and FQNEAQ. V shed 3 bases, J shed 6 bases, and the junction held 27 bases outside the gene matches. The CDR3 is 22 amino acids.

The rearrangement joins TRBV28 to TRBJ1-1; a weak D match, TRBD1 (6 bases). Germline assignment: CDR1 MDHEN and CDR2 SYDVKM. The CDR3 has 14 residues. The germline V and J ends were trimmed by 6 bases and 4 bases, with 15 bases remaining between them. The CDR3 sequence: CASRVRGASTEAFF. DNA of the CDR3: TGTGCCAGCAGGGTCAGGGGCGCGTCCACTGAAGCTTTCTTT.

The CDR3 nucleotides are TGTGCCAGCAGCAAAGACAGGGGAGAGACCCAGTACTTC. It is translated as CASSKDRGETQYF. The chain joins TRBV5-6 to TRBJ2-5, with TRBD1 matching over 8 bases. CDR1 is SGHDT and CDR2 is YYEEEE in the germline V gene. The CDR3 spans 13 residues. V gave up 4 bases and J gave up 4 bases; unmatched junction bases: 3.

The chain employs TRBV25-1 and TRBJ2-2, with a possible D match to TRBD1 (5 bases). CDR3 length equals 15 residues. Germline loops: CDR1 MGHDK, CDR2 SYGVNS. The V and J ends lost 6 bases and 4 bases respectively, with 15 bases between them. The CDR3 nucleotides read TGTGCCAGCAGCCCAGGGAATCGCGGCACCGGGGAGCTGTTTTTT. It encodes CASSPGNRGTGELFF. Using reference TRBV25-1 and TRBJ2-2 for the parts outside the CDR3, the full variable domain is EADIYQTPRYLVIGTGKKITLECSQTMGHDKMYWYQQDPGMELHLIHYSYGVNSTEKGDLSSESTVSRIRTEHFPLTLESARPSHTSQYLCASSPGNRGTGELFFGEGSRLTVL.

This chain joins TRBV6-1 and TRBJ2-7; the D gene is possibly TRBD2 (6 bases). V was pared by 6 bases and J by 3 bases, with 15 bases between. CDR1 is MNHNS and CDR2 is SASEGT in the germline V gene. The CDR3 loop spans 14 amino acids. DNA for the CDR3: TGTGCCAGCAGACAAAGACTAGACAACTACGAGCAGTACTTC. It encodes CASRQRLDNYEQYF.

The V gene is TRBV7-3, the J gene TRBJ2-2; TRBD2 agrees at 10 bases. Germline V gives CDR1 SGHTA, CDR2 FQGTGA. The V and J ends lost 5 bases and 3 bases, in that order; junction bases with no gene match: 9. The CDR3 runs 17 residues. CDR3: CASSLGLAGDHTGELFF. The CDR3 nucleotides are TGTGCCAGCAGCCTTGGGCTAGCGGGGGACCACACCGGGGAGCTGTTTTTT. The full variable domain, rest sourced from reference TRBV7-3 and TRBJ2-2, is GAGVSQTPSNKVTEKGKYVELRCDPISGHTALYWYRQSLGQGPEFLIYFQGTGAADDSGLPNDRFFAVRPEGSVSTLKIQRTERGDSAVYLCASSLGLAGDHTGELFFGEGSRLTVL.

V is TRBV11-2 and J is TRBJ1-5; D is unresolved. The germline V gene has CDR1 SGHAT and CDR2 FQNNGV. V lost 6 bases and J 2 bases, leaving 20 bases between the germline ends. This CDR3 is built from 17 residues. The CDR3 sequence: CASSSLGGKMGNQPQHF. CDR3 DNA: TGTGCCAGCAGTTCCTTGGGAGGGAAAATGGGCAATCAGCCCCAGCATTTT.

This clone is a singleton in its sample. The rearrangement uses TRBV30 and TRBJ1-5, with D perhaps matching TRBD1 (6 bases). This CDR3 comprises 17 residues. V lost 1 base to trimming and J lost 0 bases, with 16 bases between them. CDR1 and CDR2 from the germline V gene are GTSNPN and SVGIG (reference sequence). The CDR3 region has the DNA TGTGCCTGGAGTGCCCGACAGGTTCAGATTAGCAATCAGCCCCAGCATTTT. Translated, it gives CAWSARQVQISNQPQHF. Supplemented by reference TRBV30 and TRBJ1-5, the full variable domain reads SQTIHQWPATLVQPVGSPLSLECTVEGTSNPNLYWYRQAAGRGLQLLFYSVGIGQISSEVPQNLSASRPQDRQFILSSKKLLLSDSGFYLCAWSARQVQISNQPQHFGDGTRLSIL.

The V gene is TRBV4-1, the J gene TRBJ2-1, with D hard to call. Trimming removed 4 bases at V and 0 bases at J, with 10 bases between. CDR1 MGHRA and CDR2 YSYEKL come from the germline V gene. This CDR3 has 15 residues. CDR3 in amino acids: CASSRVGSSYNEQFF. DNA of the CDR3: TGCGCCAGCAGCCGAGTGGGTAGCTCCTACAATGAGCAGTTCTTC.

The chain carries TRBV27 and TRBJ2-1; D call uncertain. The CDR3 contains 13 residues. Germline assignment: CDR1 MNHEY and CDR2 SMNVEV (reference sequence). V was shortened by 3 bases and J by 0 bases, with 3 bases between the two germline ends. CDR3 region: CASSFSSYNEQFF. CDR3 DNA sequence: TGTGCCAGCAGTTTTAGCTCCTACAATGAGCAGTTCTTC.

This clone was seen only once. The V gene is TRBV9, the J gene TRBJ2-7; no clear D gene. Germline loops: CDR1 SGDLS, CDR2 YYNGEE. The V end lost 4 bases, the J end lost 7 bases, and 18 bases lay between the germline ends. This CDR3 is 14 amino acids long. CDR3 amino acids: CASSPGSWVEEQYF. CDR3 in DNA: TGTGCCAGCAGCCCCGGCTCATGGGTTGAAGAGCAGTACTTC.

The chain joins TRBV2 to TRBJ2-1; no clear D. This CDR3 region has 12 residues. V lost 8 bases and J lost 4, with 9 bases in between. Germline lookup yields CDR1 SNHLY and CDR2 FYNNEI. This CDR3 is CASGRIYNEQFF. The DNA of the CDR3 is TGTGCCAGCGGGCGGATTTACAATGAGCAGTTCTTC.

This rearrangement joins TRBV30 to TRBJ1-1; tentative D call: TRBD1 (6 bases). Germline V gene sequence: CDR1 GTSNPN, CDR2 SVGIG (reference sequence). The CDR3 has 13 amino acids. V gave up 6 bases and J gave up 3 bases, with 14 bases separating them. CDR3 nucleotide sequence: TGTGCCTGTCGGGGGGGCTTGGACACTGAAGCTTTCTTT. Its translation is CACRGGLDTEAFF.

For the CDR3, the DNA is TGCGCCAGCAGCCAAGGAGAGAGATTCACAGATACGCAGTATTTT. Its protein product is CASSQGERFTDTQYF. V usage is TRBV4-3 and J usage is TRBJ2-3; D is unresolved. The CDR3 contains 15 residues. The germline V gene encodes CDR1 LGHNA and CDR2 YSLEER. V was trimmed by 1 base and J by 2 bases, leaving 10 bases between them.

This clone was found many times. The CDR3 DNA sequence: TGTGCCAGCAGTTCTGGATTAGCCGGGGAGCTGTTTTTT. It yields the protein CASSSGLAGELFF. V usage is TRBV27 and J usage is TRBJ2-2, with D uncertain. Germline loops: CDR1 MNHEY, CDR2 SMNVEV (reference sequence). V dropped 4 bases and J dropped 6 bases, with 9 bases sitting between them. The CDR3 sequence is 13 residues long.

This chain links TRBV5-1 with TRBJ2-1; 13 bases map to TRBD2. Looked up from germline, CDR1 is SGHRS and CDR2 is YFSETQ. CDR3 length: 17 residues. Trimming cost V 4 bases and J 4 bases; bases outside gene matches: 8. The CDR3 loop is CASSGPGLAGLYNEQFF. CDR3 in DNA: TGCGCCAGCAGCGGACCGGGACTAGCGGGACTGTACAATGAGCAGTTCTTC.

The chain carries TRBV6-5 and TRBJ2-5; 10 positions match TRBD1. Looked up from germline, CDR1 is MNHEY and CDR2 is SVGAGI. The V and J ends lost 5 bases and 11 bases, in that order; junction bases with no gene match: 8. The CDR3 loop spans 13 amino acids. The CDR3: CASSTTGGWEQYF. As DNA, the CDR3 is TGTGCCAGCAGTACGACAGGGGGCTGGGAGCAGTACTTC.

The chain joins TRBV19 to TRBJ2-1, with 14 bases fitting TRBD2. The CDR3 covers 17 residues. CDR1 is LNHDA and CDR2 is SQIVND in the germline V gene (reference sequence). V lost 5 bases and J lost 10; bases outside the gene matches: 13. CDR3 loop: CASSPGLAGEGWTEQFF. CDR3 DNA: TGTGCCAGTAGTCCGGGACTAGCGGGAGAAGGTTGGACGGAGCAGTTCTTC.

This chain connects TRBV19 to TRBJ2-7, with D unresolved. V was trimmed by 1 base and J by 3 bases, leaving 13 bases between them. Looked up from germline, CDR1 is LNHDA and CDR2 is SQIVND (reference sequence). The CDR3 consists of 15 residues. CDR3 in DNA: TGTGCCAGTAGTATAGTGCGGCTAGATCGCTACGAGCAGTACTTC. Residues: CASSIVRLDRYEQYF.

The chain joins TRBV19 to TRBJ2-1; TRBD1 might be the D (5 bases). CDR1 and CDR2 from the germline V gene are LNHDA and SQIVND (reference sequence). There are 12 residues in the CDR3. Trimming shortened V by 8 bases and J by 4 bases, and 9 bases separated the two germline ends. The CDR3 reads CASQGVYNEQFF. CDR3 coding DNA: TGTGCCAGTCAAGGGGTTTACAATGAGCAGTTCTTC.

The chain employs TRBV5-1 and TRBJ2-5; TRBD2 aligns across 9 bases. CDR1 is SGHRS and CDR2 is YFSETQ in the germline V gene. This CDR3 contains 15 residues. V lost 3 bases, J lost 2 bases, and 5 bases stayed unmatched. DNA of the CDR3: TGCGCCAGCAGCTCCCTAGCGGGATGGCAAGAGACCCAGTACTTC. Translated, it gives CASSSLAGWQETQYF.

The sample holds a few counts of this clone. The chain employs TRBV27 and TRBJ2-1; tentative D call: TRBD1 (6 bases). CDR1 and CDR2 from the germline V gene are MNHEY and SMNVEV (reference sequence). Deletions cut 3 bases from V and 8 bases from J, with 17 bases between. There are 15 residues in the CDR3. CDR3 in amino acids: CASSFETGFTHEQFF. The DNA for the CDR3 is TGTGCCAGCAGTTTTGAGACAGGCTTTACGCATGAGCAGTTCTTC.